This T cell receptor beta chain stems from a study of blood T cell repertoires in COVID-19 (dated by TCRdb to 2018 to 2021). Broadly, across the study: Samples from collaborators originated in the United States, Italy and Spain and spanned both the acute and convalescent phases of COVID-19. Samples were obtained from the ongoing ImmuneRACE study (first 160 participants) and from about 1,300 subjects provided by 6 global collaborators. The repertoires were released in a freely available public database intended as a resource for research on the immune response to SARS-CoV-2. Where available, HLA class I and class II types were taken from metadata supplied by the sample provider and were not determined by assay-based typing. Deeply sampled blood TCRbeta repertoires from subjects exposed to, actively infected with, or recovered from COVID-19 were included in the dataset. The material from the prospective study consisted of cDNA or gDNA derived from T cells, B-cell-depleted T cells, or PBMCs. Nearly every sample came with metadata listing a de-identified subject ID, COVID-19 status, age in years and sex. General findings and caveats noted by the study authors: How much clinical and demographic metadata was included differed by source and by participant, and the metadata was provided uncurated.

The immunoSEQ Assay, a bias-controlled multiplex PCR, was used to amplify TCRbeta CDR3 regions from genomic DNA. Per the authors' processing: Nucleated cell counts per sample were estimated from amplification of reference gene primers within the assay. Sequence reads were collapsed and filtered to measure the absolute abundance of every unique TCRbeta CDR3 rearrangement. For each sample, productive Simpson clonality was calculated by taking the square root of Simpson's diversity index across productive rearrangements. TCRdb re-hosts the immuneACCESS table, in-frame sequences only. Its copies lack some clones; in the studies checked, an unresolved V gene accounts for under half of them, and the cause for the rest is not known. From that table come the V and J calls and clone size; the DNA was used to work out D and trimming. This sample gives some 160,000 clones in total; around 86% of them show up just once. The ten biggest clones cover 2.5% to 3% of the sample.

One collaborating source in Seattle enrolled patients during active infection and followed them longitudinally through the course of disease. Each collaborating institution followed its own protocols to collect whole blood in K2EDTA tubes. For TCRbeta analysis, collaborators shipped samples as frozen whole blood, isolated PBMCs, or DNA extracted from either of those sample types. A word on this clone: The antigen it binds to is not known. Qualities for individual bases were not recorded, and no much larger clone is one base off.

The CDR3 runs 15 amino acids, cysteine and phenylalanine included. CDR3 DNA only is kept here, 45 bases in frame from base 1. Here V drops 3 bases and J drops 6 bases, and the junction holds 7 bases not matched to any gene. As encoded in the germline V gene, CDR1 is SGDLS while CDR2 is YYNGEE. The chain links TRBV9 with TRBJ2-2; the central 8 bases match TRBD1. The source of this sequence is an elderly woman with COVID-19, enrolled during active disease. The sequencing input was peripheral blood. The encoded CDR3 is CASSAGQGKAGELFF. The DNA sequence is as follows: TGTGCCAGCAGCGCTGGACAGGGTAAAGCCGGGGAGCTGTTTTTT.